This T cell receptor beta chain was retrieved from a study of blood T cell repertoires in COVID-19. Overall study: Some COVID-19 samples were acute and others convalescent; all came from the United States, Italy and Spain. The cDNA or gDNA used as material had been derived from T cells, B-cell-depleted T cells, or PBMCs.

CDR3 length: 14 residues. V lost 10 bases, J lost 6 bases, and 19 bases lay in between. CDR1 is MDHEN and CDR2 is SYDVKM in the germline V gene. Authors' processing steps: By means of reference gene primer amplification, nucleated cell counts were estimated. Assay: immunoSEQ multiplex PCR; the TCRdb copy retains only in-frame clones and omits some. V and J calls and clone size come straight from that table; D and trimming were deduced from the DNA. The table includes a few hundred thousand clones, about four fifths detected once. Sequencing used peripheral blood. The source is an older woman with acute or convalescent COVID-19. This chain connects TRBV28 to TRBJ2-1, with a weak D call TRBD1 (5 bases). The CDR3 reads CATQPFREFNEQFF. In DNA, the CDR3 is TGTGCCACCCAGCCATTCAGGGAATTCAATGAGCAGTTCTTC.